This is a list of T cell receptor beta chains from one sample in a study of T cell responses to AZD1222 COVID-19 vaccine. Assay used: immunoSEQ multiplex PCR; TCRdb lists only in-frame clones, some missing. In the table there are roughly 67,000 clones, more than 70% of which are singletons. The sample consisted of peripheral blood, taken on day 0 of AZD1222 vaccination. The receptors shown here come from an adult in good health. The CDR3 runs from the conserved cysteine through the conserved F or W. A D gene is named only where the DNA matches it firmly. Size tells how often a clone was seen (once, few, many) or the class of an expanded clone, and some rows leave it out.

D	V	size	J	CDR3	DNA
NA	TRBV5-4	NA	TRBJ2-1	CASSRDPSSYNEQFF	TGTGCCAGCAGCCGCGATCCTAGCTCCTACAATGAGCAGTTCTTC
NA	TRBV7-8	NA	TRBJ1-5	CASSLEGYQPQHF	TGTGCCAGCAGCTTAGAGGGTTATCAGCCCCAGCATTTT
TRBD1	TRBV5-5	NA	TRBJ2-2	CASSLYPDRGVTGELFF	TGTGCCAGCAGCTTGTATCCGGACAGGGGCGTCACCGGGGAGCTGTTTTTT
NA	TRBV7-6	NA	TRBJ1-5	CASSPTSLSQPQHF	TGTGCCAGCAGCCCAACGAGCCTCAGTCAGCCCCAGCATTTT
NA	TRBV4-1	NA	TRBJ2-7	CASSQVKVTYEQYF	TGCGCCAGCAGCCAGGTAAAGGTAACCTACGAGCAGTACTTC
NA	TRBV27	NA	TRBJ1-2	CASRSSVGLTSAGYTF	TGTGCCAGCAGATCATCCGTAGGGCTTACGTCCGCTGGCTACACCTTC
TRBD2	TRBV6-6	NA	TRBJ2-3	CASSLGLAGGPTDTQYF	TGTGCCAGCAGTCTCGGACTAGCGGGGGGGCCGACAGATACGCAGTATTTT
TRBD1	TRBV6-5	NA	TRBJ1-1	CATGTGDLRAFF	TGTGCCACTGGGACAGGGGATTTACGGGCTTTCTTT
NA	TRBV12-3/TRBV12-4	NA	TRBJ1-1	CASSLPVGTEAFF	TGTGCCAGCAGCCTCCCTGTGGGCACTGAAGCTTTCTTT
NA	TRBV30	once	TRBJ2-3	CAWSLRDTQYF	TGTGCCTGGAGCCTGAGGGATACGCAGTATTTT
NA	TRBV10-1	NA	TRBJ2-7	CAIRGGPPSYEQYF	TGCGCCATCCGAGGGGGGCCCCCCTCCTACGAGCAGTACTTC
TRBD1	TRBV7-2	NA	TRBJ1-2	CASSLLQGEDGYTF	TGTGCCAGCAGCCTGTTACAGGGGGAGGATGGCTACACCTTC
NA	TRBV4-3	few	TRBJ1-3	CASSPTASSGNTIYF	TGCGCCAGCAGCCCGACAGCCAGCTCTGGAAACACCATATATTTT
NA	TRBV11-3	NA	TRBJ2-1	CASSPTQTNNEQFF	TGTGCCAGCAGCCCGACTCAGACAAACAATGAGCAGTTCTTC
TRBD2	TRBV2	NA	TRBJ2-3	CASSVPMVGRGKTTDTQYF	TGTGCCAGCAGTGTCCCAATGGTTGGGCGGGGGAAAACCACAGATACGCAGTATTTT
TRBD2	TRBV3-1/TRBV3-2	NA	TRBJ2-3	CASSQDGLAGGQYF	TGTGCCAGCAGCCAAGACGGACTAGCGGGGGGGCAGTATTTT
NA	TRBV7-2	NA	TRBJ2-5	CASSLDIGETQYF	TGTGCCAGCAGCTTAGATATCGGGGAGACCCAGTACTTC
NA	TRBV30	NA	TRBJ2-7	CAWSEGGPLAYEQYF	TGTGCCTGGAGTGAGGGCGGGCCCCTTGCCTACGAGCAGTACTTC
NA	TRBV11-2	NA	TRBJ2-2	CASSLRTTGELFF	TGTGCCAGCAGCTTAAGGACTACCGGGGAGCTGTTTTTT
NA	TRBV25-1	NA	TRBJ1-6	CASSLGWGSPLHF	TGTGCCAGCAGTCTGGGGTGGGGCTCACCCCTCCACTTT
NA	TRBV6-2/TRBV6-3	NA	TRBJ1-2	CASSYDSSGGYGYTF	TGTGCCAGCAGTTACGATTCGTCGGGGGGCTATGGCTACACCTTC
TRBD1	TRBV6-2/TRBV6-3	NA	TRBJ2-7	CASSYGLIQGAGGEQYF	TGTGCCAGCAGTTACGGACTAATTCAGGGGGCAGGAGGCGAGCAGTACTTC
TRBD1	TRBV5-1	NA	TRBJ2-1	CASTRTGQGSEQFF	TGCGCCAGCACCCGGACCGGACAGGGGTCGGAGCAGTTCTTC
NA	TRBV11-2	once	TRBJ1-5	CASSQEGGSNQPQHF	TGTGCCAGCAGCCAAGAGGGGGGGTCCAATCAGCCCCAGCATTTT
TRBD1	TRBV28	NA	TRBJ2-5	CASSRTTGELETQYF	TGTGCCAGCAGTCGAACGACAGGGGAGTTGGAGACCCAGTACTTC
TRBD2	TRBV5-1	NA	TRBJ2-1	CASSSRTSGGNNEQFF	TGCGCCAGCAGCTCAAGGACTAGCGGGGGCAACAATGAGCAGTTCTTC
NA	TRBV24-1	NA	TRBJ2-2	CATSDNTGELFF	TGTGCCACCAGTGACAACACCGGGGAGCTGTTTTTT
NA	TRBV1	few	TRBJ2-7	CTSSQELGPCHEQYF	TGCACCAGCAGCCAAGAACTAGGACCATGCCACGAGCAGTACTTC
NA	TRBV6-1	NA	TRBJ2-7	CASSEAPDAIYEQYF	TGTGCCAGCAGTGAAGCCCCCGATGCAATATACGAGCAGTACTTC
TRBD1	TRBV5-6	few	TRBJ2-7	CASSWTGPSYEQYF	TGTGCCAGCAGCTGGACAGGTCCTTCCTACGAGCAGTACTTC
NA	TRBV5-1	NA	TRBJ2-1	CASSHDSNEQFF	TGCGCCAGCAGCCACGACAGTAATGAGCAGTTCTTC
NA	TRBV12-3/TRBV12-4	NA	TRBJ1-2	CASSILTETF	TGTGCCAGCAGTATCTTGACAGAAACCTTC
TRBD2	TRBV2	NA	TRBJ2-1	CASSVERGVNNEQFF	TGTGCCAGCAGTGTGGAGCGGGGGGTCAACAATGAGCAGTTCTTC
NA	TRBV7-9	few	TRBJ1-6	CASSLAAGVSSPLHF	TGTGCCAGCAGCTTAGCGGCAGGGGTTAGTTCACCCCTCCACTTT
TRBD1	TRBV4-1	NA	TRBJ1-2	CASSHGTGSGYTF	TGCGCCAGCAGCCATGGGACAGGGAGCGGCTACACCTTC
NA	TRBV14	NA	TRBJ1-3	CASSQAGYTIYF	TGTGCCAGCAGCCAAGCGGGATACACCATATATTTT
TRBD1	TRBV28	NA	TRBJ2-6	CATSSLDRGRDSGANVLTF	TGTGCCACTTCCAGTTTGGACAGGGGGAGGGATTCTGGGGCCAACGTCCTGACTTTC
TRBD1	TRBV19	NA	TRBJ2-1	CASGETGGREQFF	TGTGCCAGTGGCGAAACAGGGGGGAGGGAGCAGTTCTTC
NA	TRBV29-1	once	TRBJ2-7	CSVTLGGQYDEQYF	TGCAGCGTTACTCTCGGGGGCCAATATGACGAGCAGTACTTC
TRBD2	TRBV5-1	NA	TRBJ2-5	CASSLGGGATQETQYF	TGCGCCAGCAGCTTGGGCGGGGGGGCCACCCAAGAGACCCAGTACTTC
NA	TRBV19	NA	TRBJ1-2	CASSVAGALAVGYTF	TGTGCCAGTAGTGTTGCAGGGGCCTTGGCGGTCGGCTACACCTTC
NA	TRBV6-6	NA	TRBJ2-4	CASKPGVGGNIQYF	TGTGCCAGCAAGCCAGGGGTGGGCGGAAACATTCAGTACTTC
TRBD1	TRBV19	NA	TRBJ1-5	CASSTSGGWIQPQHF	TGTGCCAGTAGTACTTCAGGGGGCTGGATTCAGCCCCAGCATTTT
NA	TRBV2	NA	TRBJ2-5	CASSVGAGETQYF	TGTGCCAGCAGTGTCGGGGCCGGAGAGACCCAGTACTTC
NA	TRBV7-2	NA	TRBJ1-5	CASSLNLGNQPQHF	TGTGCCAGCAGCTTAAACCTGGGGAATCAGCCCCAGCATTTT
NA	TRBV6-1	NA	TRBJ2-3	CASSEAPSDTQYF	TGTGCCAGCAGTGAAGCGCCCTCAGATACGCAGTATTTT
NA	TRBV6-5	NA	TRBJ2-1	CASRGSSYNEQFF	TGTGCCAGCAGGGGGAGCTCCTACAATGAGCAGTTCTTC
NA	TRBV18	NA	TRBJ2-5	CASSTGSSQGTQYF	TGTGCCAGCTCTACTGGCTCTAGTCAGGGGACCCAGTACTTC
TRBD1	TRBV7-2	NA	TRBJ2-3	CASSLLTGVGNTQYF	TGTGCCAGCAGCTTATTAACAGGGGTTGGGAATACGCAGTATTTT
TRBD2	TRBV7-2	NA	TRBJ2-1	CASRKLAGSSYNEQFF	TGTGCCAGCAGGAAACTAGCGGGGTCCTCCTACAATGAGCAGTTCTTC